Shown below are 13 T cell receptor beta chains from a single sample sequenced in a study of tissue T cells after allogeneic stem cell transplantation. This table comes from immunoSEQ multiplex PCR, and its TCRdb copy is limited to in-frame clones, with some not included. The sample has tens of thousands of clones; less than 90% are singletons. Sequencing was performed on blood, taken before transplantation. The receptors originated from a woman between 18 and 55 years old who later had graft-versus-host disease after an allogeneic stem cell transplant.

This chain uses TRBV7-2 with TRBJ1-2; a weak D match, TRBD1 (5 bases). CDR1 is SGHTA, CDR2 FQGNSA, per germline. This CDR3 has 15 residues. Trimming cost V 1 base and J 7 bases, with 16 bases left between them. CDR3 protein: CASSLESGQGRGYTF. The DNA of the CDR3 is TGTGCCAGCAGCTTAGAATCGGGGCAGGGTCGTGGCTACACCTTC. Full variable domain (remainder filled in from reference TRBV7-2 and TRBJ1-2): GAGVSQSPSNKVTEKGKDVELRCDPISGHTALYWYRQSLGQGLEFLIYFQGNSAPDKSGLPSDRFSAERTGGSVSTLTIQRTQQEDSAVYLCASSLESGQGRGYTFGSGTRLTVV.

The genes are TRBV18 and TRBJ2-7, with no clear D. V was pared by 5 bases and J by 0 bases, with 11 bases between. The CDR3 extends over 14 amino acids. Germline CDR1 and CDR2: KGHSH and LQKENI. CDR3 region: CASSSIPSSYEQYF. In nucleotides, the CDR3 is TGTGCCAGCTCATCAATTCCGAGCTCCTACGAGCAGTACTTC.

The chain carries TRBV5-6 and TRBJ2-7; no clear D gene. The CDR3 spans 14 residues. V was cut by 5 bases and J by 2 bases, with 14 bases left in between. The V gene's germline CDR1 is SGHDT and CDR2 YYEEEE. CDR3 amino acids: CASSRATSPYEQYF. CDR3 DNA sequence: TGTGCCAGCAGTAGGGCCACCTCCCCCTACGAGCAGTACTTC. Complete variable domain (other parts from reference TRBV5-6 and TRBJ2-7): DAGVTQSPTHLIKTRGQQVTLRCSPKSGHDTVSWYQQALGQGPQFIFQYYEEEERQRGNFPDRFSGHQFPNYSSELNVNALLLGDSALYLCASSRATSPYEQYFGPGTRLTVT.

With respect to this clone: The sample holds other DNA sequences that translate to the same CDR3. The rearrangement joins TRBV7-9 to TRBJ2-7; 7 bases map to TRBD1. CDR3 size: 14 residues. Germline CDR1 reads SEHNR; CDR2 reads FQNEAQ (reference sequence). J gave up 4 bases and V 2 bases, and 5 bases lay outside the gene matches. CDR3 in DNA: TGTGCCAGCAGCTTAACGGGACAGCCATACGAGCAGTACTTC. Its protein product is CASSLTGQPYEQYF.

The chain is built from TRBV5-1 and TRBJ1-2; 10 bases are a match to TRBD1. This CDR3 region has 19 residues. With 0 bases clipped from V and 4 bases from J, the junction kept 15 bases outside the gene matches. Germline CDR1 is SGHRS and CDR2 is YFSETQ. CDR3 protein: CASSLAPGDRGEGIYGYTF. The CDR3 DNA is TGCGCCAGCAGCTTGGCCCCTGGGGACAGGGGAGAGGGGATCTATGGCTACACCTTC.

This chain connects TRBV4-3 to TRBJ1-2; the D gene is possibly TRBD1 (5 bases). V lost 4 bases, J lost 2 bases, and 17 bases lay in between. Germline CDR1 reads LGHNA; CDR2 reads YSLEER. The CDR3 totals 16 residues. The CDR3 region has the DNA TGCGCCAGCAGCCCCGATGTATTGGCAGGGAACTATGGCTACACCTTC. Its protein is CASSPDVLAGNYGYTF.

The chain uses TRBV20-1 and TRBJ2-7; D gene unclear. This CDR3 has 14 amino acids. Per germline, CDR1 DFQATT and CDR2 SNEGSKA (reference sequence). V lost 6 bases and J lost 3, with 18 bases in between. The CDR3 sequence is CSASGRLLFYEQYF. For the CDR3, the DNA is TGCAGTGCAAGTGGCAGACTTCTCTTCTACGAGCAGTACTTC.

V and J are TRBV5-1 and TRBJ1-6, with D unclear. V dropped 0 bases and J dropped 10 bases, with 11 bases sitting between them. CDR1 and CDR2 (germline): SGHRS, YFSETQ. The CDR3 has 14 amino acids. The CDR3 reads CASSLEEGYSPLHF. The CDR3 region has the DNA TGCGCCAGCAGCTTGGAGGAGGGATACTCACCCCTCCACTTT.

The chain recombines TRBV28 with TRBJ2-7; 10 nucleotides align to TRBD2. This CDR3 is 16 amino acids long. Trimming cost V 5 bases and J 9 bases; bases outside gene matches: 16. The germline CDR1 and CDR2 sequences are MDHEN and SYDVKM. The CDR3 coding sequence is TGTGCCAGCAGTCCGTCTGAGGGACTAGCGAGACATTGGCAGTACTTC. Translation gives CASSPSEGLARHWQYF.

This clone came up once. The chain employs TRBV19 and TRBJ1-2; 7 nucleotides line up with TRBD1. Germline V gene data show CDR1 as LNHDA and CDR2 as SQIVND (reference sequence). The V segment lost 4 bases and the J segment 6 bases; nucleotides outside the gene matches: 11. The CDR3 has 15 amino acids. The CDR3, as DNA: TGTGCCAGTAGTAGTCGACAGGGAAATTTCCATGGCTACACCTTC. Residues: CASSSRQGNFHGYTF.

The rearrangement joins TRBV7-2 to TRBJ2-5; 8 bases are a match to TRBD2. The CDR3 totals 13 residues. Looked up from germline, CDR1 is SGHTA and CDR2 is FQGNSA. J lost 5 bases, V lost 8 bases, and 7 bases had no gene match. In DNA form, the CDR3 reads TGTGCCAGCCGGGACGGGAGGGAGGAGACCCAGTACTTC. It translates to CASRDGREETQYF.

This chain uses TRBV5-6 with TRBJ1-1, with 8 bases lining up with TRBD1. The CDR3 spans 15 residues. V lost 4 bases and J lost 6; bases outside the gene matches: 11. Per the germline V gene, CDR1 is SGHDT and CDR2 is YYEEEE. CDR3: CASSVRDRRNAEAFF. As DNA, the CDR3 is TGTGCCAGCAGCGTCCGGGACAGGAGGAATGCTGAAGCTTTCTTT.

The rearrangement uses TRBV29-1 and TRBJ1-1; D is undetermined. CDR3 size: 12 residues. Germline CDR1 is SQVTM and CDR2 is ANQGSEA. V was shortened by 4 bases and J by 1 base, with 7 bases between the two germline ends. The CDR3 loop reads CSVVRQNTEAFF. The CDR3 DNA sequence: TGCAGCGTTGTGAGACAGAACACTGAAGCTTTCTTT.